Each of the 20 T cell receptor beta chains below was sequenced from the same sample in a study of T cell repertoires and HLA-DP antigens. The antigens of these receptors remain unknown. Some clones are missing from TCRdb's copy, which holds only in-frame ones; the method was immunoSEQ multiplex PCR. Found here are approximately 100,000 clones, roughly 86% of them singletons; the top ten hold about 1.8%. The sequenced sample consisted of CD4+ T cells from PBMCs. The source of these receptors is a man aged 45-65 years in good health and CMV-seronegative.

The chain links TRBV5-1 to TRBJ1-4; D is unresolved. CDR1 and CDR2 from the germline V gene are SGHRS and YFSETQ. This CDR3 has 15 residues. The germline V and J ends were trimmed by 2 bases and 6 bases, with 14 bases remaining between them. CDR3 in DNA: TGCGCCAGCAGCTTTCAGCAGAGGGCCGATGAAAAACTGTTTTTT. Amino acid sequence: CASSFQQRADEKLFF.

This rearrangement joins TRBV9 to TRBJ1-4; the D is unclear. Trimming cost V 0 bases and J 4 bases, with 13 bases left between them. Germline-derived CDR1 and CDR2 are SGDLS and YYNGEE. The length of the CDR3 is 16 residues. CDR3 loop: CASSVGSGAGNEKLFF. Here the CDR3 DNA reads TGTGCCAGCAGCGTAGGCTCGGGTGCGGGTAATGAAAAACTGTTTTTT.

This rearrangement joins TRBV6-5 to TRBJ1-2; D is unresolved. The CDR3 is 15 residues long. CDR1 and CDR2 (germline): MNHEY, SVGAGI. The V gene lost 0 bases and the J gene lost 8 bases, with 16 bases spanning the gap. In DNA, the CDR3 is TGTGCCAGCAGTTACTCGAGGCTGCAGGAGACGGGCTACACCTTC. This translates into CASSYSRLQETGYTF.

This clone was counted between two and nine times. This chain connects TRBV6-1 to TRBJ2-7; no firm D call. Germline loops: CDR1 MNHNS, CDR2 SASEGT. V was cut by 4 bases and J by 2 bases, with 9 bases left in between. The CDR3 is 13 amino acids. For the CDR3, the DNA is TGTGCCAGCAGTGGGGCCGAGGCCTACGAGCAGTACTTC. It encodes CASSGAEAYEQYF.

The chain links TRBV5-1 to TRBJ1-3, with 8 bases matching TRBD1. The germline gives CDR1 SGHRS, CDR2 YFSETQ. The V and J ends lost 4 bases and 3 bases, in that order; junction bases with no gene match: 6. The CDR3 is made up of 15 amino acids. Here the CDR3 DNA reads TGCGCCAGCAGCCTAACGACAGGGGATGGAAACACCATATATTTT. It encodes CASSLTTGDGNTIYF.

V and J are TRBV11-2 and TRBJ2-7, with 8 bases fitting TRBD2. Germline V lookup: CDR1 SGHAT, CDR2 FQNNGV. CDR3 length: 15 amino acids. J was trimmed by 4 bases and V by 5 bases; bases with no gene match: 10. This CDR3 is CASSVAGPLNYEQYF. In DNA form, the CDR3 reads TGTGCCAGCAGCGTAGCGGGACCACTTAATTACGAGCAGTACTTC.

V usage is TRBV4-3 and J usage is TRBJ1-1; D might be TRBD1 (5 bases). The CDR3 runs to 16 residues. Trimming cost V 0 bases and J 2 bases, with 13 bases left between them. Germline values: CDR1 LGHNA, CDR2 YSLEER. CDR3 in DNA: TGCGCCAGCAGCCAAGATAGGGGCCACGTTAACACTGAAGCTTTCTTT. This codes for CASSQDRGHVNTEAFF.

The gene calls are TRBV21-1 and TRBJ1-5; TRBD1 was called by the table and not checked on the DNA. TRBV21-1 constitutes a pseudogene. This CDR3 region has 15 residues. CDR3 nucleotides: TGTGCCAGCCGATTGTTCAGGGTTGGCAATCAGCCCCAGCATTTT. This gives the protein CASRLFRVGNQPQHF.

This chain joins TRBV29-1 and TRBJ1-1; TRBD1 is a possible D gene (5 bases). CDR3 length: 13 residues. Germline lookup yields CDR1 SQVTM and CDR2 ANQGSEA. Trimming took off 2 bases at V and 8 bases at J, with 15 bases between the two ends. CDR3 coding DNA: TGCAGCGTTGAAAGAACAGGAGGTGCGGAAGCTTTCTTT. Translating gives CSVERTGGAEAFF.

This chain joins TRBV5-1 and TRBJ2-7, with TRBD1 matching over 10 bases. The trim removed 4 bases at V and 6 bases at J, leaving 10 bases unmatched. The CDR3 is made up of 15 amino acids. Germline V gene lookup returns CDR1 SGHRS and CDR2 YFSETQ. DNA for the CDR3: TGCGCCAGCAGCCCCTCTGACAGGGGGCTCGGCGAGCAGTACTTC. Encoded protein: CASSPSDRGLGEQYF.

Concerning this clone itself: The same CDR3 arises from other DNA sequences in this sample as well. The J gene is TRBJ1-5, the V gene TRBV19; D unclear. Per the germline V gene, CDR1 is LNHDA and CDR2 is SQIVND (reference sequence). Trimming left V 4 bases short and J 3 bases short, with 7 bases between. CDR3 size: 13 residues. In DNA form, the CDR3 reads TGTGCCAGTAGTACAGGCCTCAATCAGCCCCAGCATTTT. Protein sequence: CASSTGLNQPQHF.

The V and J genes are TRBV6-1 and TRBJ2-2, with unresolved D. The germline V gene encodes CDR1 MNHNS and CDR2 SASEGT. Trimming shortened V by 7 bases and J by 0 bases, and 9 bases separated the two germline ends. The CDR3 is 14 residues long. The CDR3 region is CASKGRTNTGELFF. The CDR3 nucleotides read TGTGCCAGCAAAGGACGGACGAACACCGGGGAGCTGTTTTTT.

In its sample, this clone was seen many times. The rearrangement uses TRBV5-1 and TRBJ2-1; D is unclear. The germline V and J ends were trimmed by 1 base and 0 bases, with 8 bases remaining between them. This CDR3 has 15 amino acids. Germline V gene lookup returns CDR1 SGHRS and CDR2 YFSETQ. CDR3 nucleotides: TGCGCCAGCAGCTTGCTAGGGTCCTCCTACAATGAGCAGTTCTTC. It specifies CASSLLGSSYNEQFF.

This chain uses TRBV11-2 with TRBJ1-2; D is unresolved. CDR1 and CDR2 from the germline V gene are SGHAT and FQNNGV. V gave up 1 base and J gave up 8 bases, with 11 bases separating them. The CDR3 extends over 13 amino acids. The CDR3 coding sequence is TGTGCCAGCAGCTTAGTGCTCGAGGGAGGCTACACCTTC. It yields the protein CASSLVLEGGYTF.

The V and J genes are TRBV5-6 and TRBJ2-7; TRBD1 matches 9 bases. The CDR3 totals 15 residues. The trim removed 0 bases at V and 7 bases at J, leaving 8 bases unmatched. Germline V gene lookup returns CDR1 SGHDT and CDR2 YYEEEE. The chain's CDR3 is CASSLVGTGRSEQYF. CDR3 coding DNA: TGTGCCAGCAGCTTGGTCGGGACAGGGCGATCGGAGCAGTACTTC.

The CDR3 DNA reads TGTGCCAGCAGCCCCGAGGTGACGGGAAAACTGTTTTTT. Its translation: CASSPEVTGKLFF. This chain uses TRBV9 with TRBJ1-4, with D unresolved. Germline V gene lookup returns CDR1 SGDLS and CDR2 YYNGEE. CDR3 length equals 13 residues. V lost 4 bases and J lost 10, with 14 bases in between.

V usage is TRBV27 and J usage is TRBJ1-1; D may be TRBD1 (6 bases). Germline-derived CDR1 and CDR2 are MNHEY and SMNVEV (reference sequence). This CDR3 region has 14 residues. The V end lost 5 bases, the J end lost 5 bases, and 15 bases lay between the germline ends. The CDR3 DNA reads TGTGCCAGCAGTCAAAACAGACAGGCTACTGAAGCTTTCTTT. It codes for CASSQNRQATEAFF.

The gene calls are TRBV7-9 and TRBJ2-7; 8 nucleotides match TRBD1. CDR1 is SEHNR, CDR2 FQNEAQ, per germline (reference sequence). V was pared by 5 bases and J by 0 bases, with 6 bases of the junction left unmatched. The CDR3 consists of 15 residues. CDR3 in amino acids: CASSRTGPSSYEQYF. Written as DNA, the CDR3 is TGTGCCAGCAGCCGGACAGGGCCGTCCTCCTACGAGCAGTACTTC.

J is TRBJ1-1 and V is TRBV11-2, with D uncertain. CDR3 length: 15 residues. Looked up from germline, CDR1 is SGHAT and CDR2 is FQNNGV. V was trimmed by 2 bases and J by 1 base, leaving 11 bases between them. CDR3 protein: CASSLRGQTNTEAFF. DNA of the CDR3: TGTGCCAGCAGCTTACGAGGTCAAACGAACACTGAAGCTTTCTTT.

This rearrangement joins TRBV18 to TRBJ1-1; D gene uncertain. Germline V gene sequence: CDR1 KGHSH, CDR2 LQKENI. V lost 2 bases, J lost 3 bases, and 4 bases lay in between. The CDR3 runs 12 residues. CDR3 in amino acids: CASSPGDTEAFF. The CDR3 coding sequence is TGTGCCAGCTCACCAGGGGACACTGAAGCTTTCTTT. The full variable domain, in which reference TRBV18 and TRBJ1-1 provide the parts outside the CDR3, is NAGVMQNPRHLVRRRGQEARLRCSPMKGHSHVYWYRQLPEEGLKFMVYLQKENIIDESGMPKERFSAEFPKEGPSILRIQQVVRGDSAAYFCASSPGDTEAFFGQGTRLTVV.